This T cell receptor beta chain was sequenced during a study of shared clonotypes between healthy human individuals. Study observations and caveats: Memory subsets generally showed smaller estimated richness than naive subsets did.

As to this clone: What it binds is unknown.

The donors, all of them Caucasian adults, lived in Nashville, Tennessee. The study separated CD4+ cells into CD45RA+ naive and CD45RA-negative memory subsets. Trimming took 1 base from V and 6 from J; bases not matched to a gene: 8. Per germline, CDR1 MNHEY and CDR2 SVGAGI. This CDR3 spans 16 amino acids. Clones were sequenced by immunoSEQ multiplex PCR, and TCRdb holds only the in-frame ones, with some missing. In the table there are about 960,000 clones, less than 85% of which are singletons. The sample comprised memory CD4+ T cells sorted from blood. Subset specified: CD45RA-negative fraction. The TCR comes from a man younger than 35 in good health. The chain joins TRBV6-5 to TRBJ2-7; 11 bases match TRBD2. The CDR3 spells CASSYLSLGTSGEQYF. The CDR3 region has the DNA TGTGCCAGCAGTTACTTGAGCCTCGGGACTAGCGGCGAGCAGTACTTC.